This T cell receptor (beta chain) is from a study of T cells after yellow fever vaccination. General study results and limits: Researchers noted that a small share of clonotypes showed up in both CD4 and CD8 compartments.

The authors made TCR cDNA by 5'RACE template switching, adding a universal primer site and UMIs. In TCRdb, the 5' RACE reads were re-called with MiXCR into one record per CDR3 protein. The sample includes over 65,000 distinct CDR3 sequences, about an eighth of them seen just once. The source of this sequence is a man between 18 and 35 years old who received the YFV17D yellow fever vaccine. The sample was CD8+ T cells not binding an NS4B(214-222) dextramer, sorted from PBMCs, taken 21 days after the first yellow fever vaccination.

The CDR3 loop reads CASSYPGIQTGNTIYF. CDR3 nucleotide sequence: TGTGCCAGCAGTTACCCAGGAATCCAAACTGGAAACACCATATATTTT. This chain links TRBV6-2 or TRBV6-3 with TRBJ1-3; no reliable D call. The CDR3 has 16 amino acids. The germline V gene encodes CDR1 MNHEY and CDR2 SVGEGT. V lost 2 bases and J 2 bases, leaving 13 bases between the germline ends.